This T cell receptor beta chain derives from a study of blood T cell repertoires in COVID-19. Study summary: Spain, Italy and the United States supplied samples that represented acute and convalescent COVID-19.

Trimming cost V 5 bases and J 3 bases; bases outside gene matches: 3. The germline CDR1 and CDR2 sequences are MNHEY and SMNVEV (reference sequence). CDR3 length equals 14 residues. Assay: immunoSEQ multiplex PCR; the TCRdb copy retains only in-frame clones and omits some. The data show about 80,000 clones, with around 90% seen just once and roughly 5% held by the top ten. This receptor was identified in a woman at least 80 years old with active or convalescent COVID-19. The rearrangement joins TRBV27 to TRBJ2-5; 10 nucleotides line up with TRBD1. Sequencing was done on a sample of peripheral blood. CDR3 region: CASSPGTGEETQYF. CDR3 in DNA: TGTGCCAGCAGTCCAGGGACAGGGGAAGAGACCCAGTACTTC.